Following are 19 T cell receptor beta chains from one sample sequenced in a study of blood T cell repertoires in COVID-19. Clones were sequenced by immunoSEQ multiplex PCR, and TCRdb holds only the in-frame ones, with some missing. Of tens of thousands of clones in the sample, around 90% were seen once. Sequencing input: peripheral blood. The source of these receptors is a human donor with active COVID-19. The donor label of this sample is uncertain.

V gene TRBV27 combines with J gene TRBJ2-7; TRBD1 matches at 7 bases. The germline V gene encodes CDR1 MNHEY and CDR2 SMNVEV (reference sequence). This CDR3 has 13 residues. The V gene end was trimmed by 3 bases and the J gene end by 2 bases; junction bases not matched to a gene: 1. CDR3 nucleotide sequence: TGTGCCAGCAGTTTTCAGGGGGCCTACGAGCAGTACTTC. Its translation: CASSFQGAYEQYF.

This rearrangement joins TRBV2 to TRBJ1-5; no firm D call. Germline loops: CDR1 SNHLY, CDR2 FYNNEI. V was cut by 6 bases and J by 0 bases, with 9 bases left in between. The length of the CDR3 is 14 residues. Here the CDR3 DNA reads TGTGCCAGCAGCGAGACATATAGCAATCAGCCCCAGCATTTT. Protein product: CASSETYSNQPQHF.

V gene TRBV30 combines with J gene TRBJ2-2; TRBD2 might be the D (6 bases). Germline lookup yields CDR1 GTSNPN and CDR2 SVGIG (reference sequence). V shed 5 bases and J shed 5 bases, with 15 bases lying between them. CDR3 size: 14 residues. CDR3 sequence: CAWQGGVKTGELFF. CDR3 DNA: TGTGCCTGGCAAGGAGGGGTGAAGACCGGGGAGCTGTTTTTT.

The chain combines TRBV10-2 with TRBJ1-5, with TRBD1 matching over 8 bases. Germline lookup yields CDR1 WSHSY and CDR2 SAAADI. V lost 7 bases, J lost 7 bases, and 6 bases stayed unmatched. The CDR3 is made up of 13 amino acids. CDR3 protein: CASTGQGGQPQHF. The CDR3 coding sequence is TGCGCCAGCACTGGACAGGGTGGCCAGCCCCAGCATTTT.

This chain's CDR3 is CASSFKDTQYF. CDR3 coding DNA: TGTGCCAGCAGTTTTAAAGATACGCAGTATTTT. This chain connects TRBV12-3 or TRBV12-4 to TRBJ2-3; D is ambiguous. There are 11 residues in the CDR3. The ends were cut back, 3 bases at V and 5 bases at J, with 3 bases in the middle.

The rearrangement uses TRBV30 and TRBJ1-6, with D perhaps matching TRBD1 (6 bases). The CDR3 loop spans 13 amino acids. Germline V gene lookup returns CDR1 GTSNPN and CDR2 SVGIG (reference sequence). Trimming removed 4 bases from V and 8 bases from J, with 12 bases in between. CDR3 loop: CAWNWGLDSPLHF. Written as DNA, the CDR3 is TGTGCCTGGAATTGGGGGCTAGATTCACCCCTCCACTTT.

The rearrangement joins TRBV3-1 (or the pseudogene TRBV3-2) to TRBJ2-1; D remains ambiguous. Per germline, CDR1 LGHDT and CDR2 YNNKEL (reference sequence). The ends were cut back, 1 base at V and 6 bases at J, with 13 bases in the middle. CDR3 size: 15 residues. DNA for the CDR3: TGTGCCAGCAGCCAAGGTTTCCGCCACGGCAATGAGCAGTTCTTC. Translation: CASSQGFRHGNEQFF.

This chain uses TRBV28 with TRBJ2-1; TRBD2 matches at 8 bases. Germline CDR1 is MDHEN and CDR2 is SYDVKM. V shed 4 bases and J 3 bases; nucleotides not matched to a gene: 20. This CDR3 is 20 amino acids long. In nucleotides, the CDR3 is TGTGCCAGCAGTTCTCCGAGTGGGGCGGGAGGCCGAGGATACTACAATGAGCAGTTCTTC. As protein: CASSSPSGAGGRGYYNEQFF.

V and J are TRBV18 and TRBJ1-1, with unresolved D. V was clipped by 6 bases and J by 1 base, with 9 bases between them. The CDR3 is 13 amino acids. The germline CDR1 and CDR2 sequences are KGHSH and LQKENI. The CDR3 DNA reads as TGTGCCAGCTCCCTCGACACGAACACTGAAGCTTTCTTT. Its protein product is CASSLDTNTEAFF.

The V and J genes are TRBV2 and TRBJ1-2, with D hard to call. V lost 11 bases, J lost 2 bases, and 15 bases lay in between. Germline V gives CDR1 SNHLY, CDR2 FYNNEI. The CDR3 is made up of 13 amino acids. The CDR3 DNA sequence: TGTGCCGCGCACGGGAACCTAAACTATGGCTACACCTTC. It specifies CAAHGNLNYGYTF.

This chain's CDR3 is CASSLSLAVTYEQYF. Here the CDR3 DNA reads TGTGCCAGCAGCTTGTCACTAGCGGTAACCTACGAGCAGTACTTC. The rearrangement links TRBV5-5 to TRBJ2-7; 8 bases fit TRBD2. Germline V CDR1 and CDR2: SGHKS, YYEKEE (reference sequence). The CDR3 sequence is 15 residues long. Trimming removed 1 base from V and 2 bases from J; junction bases left unmatched: 5.

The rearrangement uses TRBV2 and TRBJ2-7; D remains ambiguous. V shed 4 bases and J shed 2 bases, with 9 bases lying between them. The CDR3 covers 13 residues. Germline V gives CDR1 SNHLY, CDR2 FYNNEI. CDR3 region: CASSAAKTYEQYF. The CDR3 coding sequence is TGTGCCAGCAGTGCCGCGAAGACCTACGAGCAGTACTTC.

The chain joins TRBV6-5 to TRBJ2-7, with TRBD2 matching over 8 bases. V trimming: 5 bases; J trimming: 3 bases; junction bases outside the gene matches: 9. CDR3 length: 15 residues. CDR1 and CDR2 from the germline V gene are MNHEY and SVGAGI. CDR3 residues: CASSRGLDSLYEQYF. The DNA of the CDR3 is TGTGCCAGCAGTAGGGGACTAGACAGCCTCTACGAGCAGTACTTC.

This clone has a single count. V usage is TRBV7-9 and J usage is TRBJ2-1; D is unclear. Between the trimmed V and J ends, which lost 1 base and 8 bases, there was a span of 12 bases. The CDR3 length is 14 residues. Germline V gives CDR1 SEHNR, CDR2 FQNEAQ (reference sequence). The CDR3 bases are TGTGCCAGCAGCTTAGACCCCCGCGGCGATGAGCAGTTCTTC. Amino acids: CASSLDPRGDEQFF.

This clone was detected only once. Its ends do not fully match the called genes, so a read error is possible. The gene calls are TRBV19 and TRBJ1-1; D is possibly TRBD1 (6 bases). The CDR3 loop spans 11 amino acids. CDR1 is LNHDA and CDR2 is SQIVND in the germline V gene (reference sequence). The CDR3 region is CASIRGRETGF. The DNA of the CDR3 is TGTGCCAGTATCAGGGGCAGGGAGACCGGATTT.

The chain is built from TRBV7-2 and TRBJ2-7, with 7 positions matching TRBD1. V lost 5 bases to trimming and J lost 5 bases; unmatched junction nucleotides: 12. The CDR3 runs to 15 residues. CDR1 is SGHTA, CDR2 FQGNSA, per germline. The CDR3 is CASSPRRDSAHEQYF. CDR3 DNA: TGTGCCAGCAGCCCTCGCCGGGACAGTGCCCACGAGCAGTACTTC.

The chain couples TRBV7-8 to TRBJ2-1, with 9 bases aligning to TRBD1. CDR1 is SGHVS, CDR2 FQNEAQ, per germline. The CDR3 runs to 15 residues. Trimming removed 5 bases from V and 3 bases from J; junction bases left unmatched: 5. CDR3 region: CASSPTTGGYNEQFF. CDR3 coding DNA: TGTGCCAGCAGCCCCACGACAGGGGGCTACAATGAGCAGTTCTTC.

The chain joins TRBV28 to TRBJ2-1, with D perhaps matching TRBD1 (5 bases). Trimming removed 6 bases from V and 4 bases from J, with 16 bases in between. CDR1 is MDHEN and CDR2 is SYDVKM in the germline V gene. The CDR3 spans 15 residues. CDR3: CASRVDTHYYNEQFF. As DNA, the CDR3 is TGTGCCAGCAGGGTGGACACACACTATTACAATGAGCAGTTCTTC.

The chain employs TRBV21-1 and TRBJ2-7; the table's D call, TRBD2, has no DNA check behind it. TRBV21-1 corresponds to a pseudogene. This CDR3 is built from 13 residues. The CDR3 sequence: CAASGGDSYEQYF. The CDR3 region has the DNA TGTGCCGCCTCGGGGGGCGACTCCTACGAGCAGTACTTC.